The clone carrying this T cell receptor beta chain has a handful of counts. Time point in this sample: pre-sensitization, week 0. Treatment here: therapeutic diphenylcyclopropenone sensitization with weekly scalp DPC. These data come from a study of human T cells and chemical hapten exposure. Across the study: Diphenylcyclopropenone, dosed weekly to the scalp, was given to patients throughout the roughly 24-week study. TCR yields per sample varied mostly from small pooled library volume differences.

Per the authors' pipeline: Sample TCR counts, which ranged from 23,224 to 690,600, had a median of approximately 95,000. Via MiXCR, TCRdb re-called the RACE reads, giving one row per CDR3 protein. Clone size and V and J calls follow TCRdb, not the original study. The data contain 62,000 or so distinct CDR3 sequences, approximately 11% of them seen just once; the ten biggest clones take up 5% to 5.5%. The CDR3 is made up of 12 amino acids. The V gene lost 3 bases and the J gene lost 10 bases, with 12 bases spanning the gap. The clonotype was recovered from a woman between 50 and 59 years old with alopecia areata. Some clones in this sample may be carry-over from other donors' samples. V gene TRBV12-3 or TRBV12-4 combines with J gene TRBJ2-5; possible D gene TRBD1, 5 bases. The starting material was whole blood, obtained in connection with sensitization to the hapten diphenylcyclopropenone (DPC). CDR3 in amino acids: CASSFGHLDQYF. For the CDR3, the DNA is TGTGCCAGCAGTTTCGGACATTTGGACCAGTACTTC.